This T cell receptor beta chain was captured by sequencing in a study of T cells expressing NK-cell markers. Looking at the study overall: Repertoires of TCR beta were obtained from T cells sorted as CD3+CD56+NKG2C+, CD3+CD56+NKG2C- and CD3+CD56-NKG2C+. Whole-study findings and limits: Certain NKG2C+ T cell clones were expanded, and their HCMV specificity remained unclear.

This CDR3 spans 15 amino acids. A 5'RACE template switching approach incorporating UMIs was used to make TCR beta cDNA. TCRdb reprocessed the 5' RACE reads, keeping one entry per CDR3 protein, no DNA. Its clone listing holds 350,000 to 400,000 distinct CDR3 sequences. For this clonotype: Antigen unknown.

This TCR was sampled from a woman aged 45 to 65 in good health. The chain is built from TRBV12-3 or TRBV12-4 and TRBJ2-1; no DNA is available, so the TRBD1 call from TCRdb remains unchecked. The sample taken for sequencing was blood T cells: a sorted CD56 or NKG2C T cell subset, CD4+ or CD8+ T cells, or bulk PBMC T cells (not recorded which). CDR3 residues: CASSLRQDFGNEQFF.